The clone carrying this TCR beta chain occurred a few times. This sample is part of a study of blood T cells in healthy people across ages. For the second PCR, which ran for about 7 to 11 cycles, a sample-barcoded 5' primer and a J-beta primer mix were used. TCRdb fed the 5' RACE reads into MiXCR, producing one record per CDR3 protein. The data hold 600,000 to 1,000,000 distinct CDR3 sequences, with around 25% observed a single time. Deletions cut 0 bases from V and 0 bases from J, with 10 bases between. CDR3 length: 17 amino acids. Germline values: CDR1 SGHRS, CDR2 YFSETQ. This sample also belongs to another study, concerning T cells of mothers and their children.

Sequences were obtained from blood. The sequence was collected from a boy aged 5 to 17 in good health. The V and J genes are TRBV5-1 and TRBJ2-6; no definite D call. The CDR3 spells CASSLEGFTSGANVLTF. CDR3 bases: TGCGCCAGCAGCTTGGAGGGCTTCACCTCTGGGGCCAACGTCCTGACTTTC.